This T cell receptor beta chain was retrieved from a study of vaccination and CD4 T cells after COVID-19. Treatment noted: approximately nine-day PBMC culture with coronavirus spike peptide pools or control peptides (ViraFEST assay). ViraFEST sequenced TCRs after peptide-pool expansion of antigen-specific T cells. This clonotype was counted between two and nine times. Its antigen is still unknown. The Oncomine TCR Beta short-read assay generated sequence data from the DNA of cultured CD4+ T cells. Someone extracted genomic DNA from cultured CD4+ T cells. Via MiXCR, TCRdb re-called the PCR reads, giving one row per CDR3 protein. In the table there are approximately 22,000 distinct CDR3 sequences, around 62% of which are singletons. The CDR3 sequence is 15 residues long. Trimming took off 2 bases at V and 0 bases at J, with 5 bases between the two ends. Germline CDR1 is SNHLY and CDR2 is FYNNEI.

The origin of this receptor is a human donor who had recovered from COVID-19. The chain is built from TRBV2 and TRBJ2-6; possible D gene TRBD1, 5 bases. What was sequenced was CD4+ T cells from blood, cultured in vitro. As DNA, the CDR3 is TGTGCCAGCAGTGAACAGGGCTCTGGGGCCAACGTCCTGACTTTC. This gives the protein CASSEQGSGANVLTF.